The present TCR beta chain was sequenced within a study of cytomegalovirus exposure and HLA in healthy donors. Notes on the study in general: When the data were analyzed later, several of the most significant clusters appeared to be linked to common viral pathogens. Despite most TCR sequences being rare, some public TCRs occurred in many donors.

The donors were healthy bone marrow donors. The CDR3 sequence is 16 residues long. The germline V gene has CDR1 SGDLS and CDR2 YYNGEE. The J segment lost 10 bases and the V segment lost 2 bases, leaving 12 bases of the junction unmatched. Researchers ran the PCR with 60 Vbeta and 13 Jbeta primers. Here immunoSEQ multiplex PCR was the method, and the copy in TCRdb shows in-frame clones only, minus some. The repertoire has 110,000 or so clones, more than 60% of them found once; the top ten carry 7.5% to 10%. A word on this clone: Its antigen is not identified.

The rearrangement joins TRBV9 to TRBJ2-1, with 10 bases identical to TRBD2. Sample: PBMCs. The sequence came from a woman aged 40 to 49 in good health and CMV-seropositive. The CDR3 DNA follows: TGTGCCAGCAGCGTGATGATGAGCGGGGGGGCCCAAGAGCAGTTCTTC. Protein: CASSVMMSGGAQEQFF.